These 18 T cell receptor beta chains were all obtained from the same sample, sequenced in a study of T cell responses to AZD1222 COVID-19 vaccine. The method was immunoSEQ multiplex PCR; TCRdb's version includes in-frame clones alone and lacks a portion of them. The sample contains approximately 150,000 clones, 90% of which appear only once. Sequenced here: peripheral blood, sampled 28 days after the second AZD1222 dose. These receptors were taken from an adult who received the AZD1222 COVID-19 vaccine.

J is TRBJ1-1 and V is TRBV30; D uncertain. The CDR3 totals 11 residues. CDR1 and CDR2 from the germline V gene are GTSNPN and SVGIG (reference sequence). Between the trimmed V and J ends, which lost 7 bases and 4 bases, there was a span of 10 bases. This chain's CDR3 is CASRRATEAFF. CDR3 sequence (DNA): TGTGCCTCCCGAAGAGCCACTGAAGCTTTCTTT. Together with reference TRBV30 and TRBJ1-1, the CDR3 gives the full variable domain: SQTIHQWPATLVQPVGSPLSLECTVEGTSNPNLYWYRQAAGRGLQLLFYSVGIGQISSEVPQNLSASRPQDRQFILSSKKLLLSDSGFYLCASRRATEAFFGQGTRLTVV.

The chain couples TRBV7-9 to TRBJ2-5; weak D call: TRBD2 (6 bases). The V gene's germline CDR1 is SEHNR and CDR2 FQNEAQ (reference sequence). V lost 6 bases and J lost 4, with 12 bases in between. CDR3 length: 13 amino acids. The CDR3: CASSRDGGETQYF. The CDR3 coding sequence is TGTGCCAGCAGTCGGGACGGGGGAGAGACCCAGTACTTC. Full variable domain (missing parts from reference TRBV7-9 and TRBJ2-5): DTGVSQNPRHKITKRGQNVTFRCDPISEHNRLYWYRQTLGQGPEFLTYFQNEAQLEKSRLLSDRFSAERPKGSFSTLEIQRTEQGDSAMYLCASSRDGGETQYFGPGTRLLVL.

This clone showed up just once. The rearrangement links TRBV2 to TRBJ2-7; D is possibly TRBD2 (6 bases). The ends were cut back, 7 bases at V and 0 bases at J, with 16 bases in the middle. Germline V gene sequence: CDR1 SNHLY, CDR2 FYNNEI. The CDR3 is 15 residues long. The CDR3 nucleotides are TGTGCCAGCAACGGAGGGCGGAAGAGCTCCTACGAGCAGTACTTC. Translating it yields CASNGGRKSSYEQYF.

The chain has TRBV3-1 (or the pseudogene TRBV3-2) and TRBJ2-7; 11 positions agree with TRBD2. CDR3 length: 17 residues. CDR1 and CDR2 (germline): LGHDT, YNNKEL (reference sequence). V lost 0 bases, J lost 7 bases, and 11 bases stayed unmatched. The CDR3 sequence is CASSQDVISGRAGEQYF. Written as DNA, the CDR3 is TGTGCCAGCAGCCAAGATGTGATTAGCGGGAGGGCGGGGGAGCAGTACTTC.

The V gene is TRBV7-8, the J gene TRBJ1-2, with D possibly matching TRBD1 (5 bases). The CDR3 sequence is 13 residues long. The V end lost 4 bases, the J end lost 4 bases, and 10 bases lay between the germline ends. Germline V gene sequence: CDR1 SGHVS, CDR2 FQNEAQ. CDR3: CASSSAGTYGYTF. The CDR3, as DNA: TGTGCCAGCAGCTCCGCCGGGACCTATGGCTACACCTTC.

This chain links TRBV6-5 with TRBJ2-5; D is unclear. The CDR3 covers 13 residues. Trimming pared 3 bases from V and 4 bases from J, leaving 9 bases between. The germline CDR1 and CDR2 sequences are MNHEY and SVGAGI. The CDR3 DNA reads TGTGCCAGCAGTTATTCCGAAGGAGAGACCCAGTACTTC. Translating it yields CASSYSEGETQYF.

V is TRBV27 and J is TRBJ1-1, with D uncertain. Trimming took 2 bases from V and 8 from J, leaving 15 bases between them. The V gene's germline CDR1 is MNHEY and CDR2 SMNVEV (reference sequence). This CDR3 region has 14 residues. The CDR3 region has the DNA TGTGCCAGCAGTTTAAGTTACAGCACTCAGGAAGCTTTCTTT. This codes for CASSLSYSTQEAFF.

V usage is TRBV9 and J usage is TRBJ2-6; TRBD2 is a possible D gene (5 bases). Between the trimmed V and J ends, which lost 1 base and 4 bases, there was a span of 9 bases. The CDR3 totals 15 residues. CDR1 and CDR2 (germline): SGDLS, YYNGEE. For the CDR3, the DNA is TGTGCCAGCAGCGTAATGGGAGCCGGGGCCAACGTCCTGACTTTC. Amino acid sequence: CASSVMGAGANVLTF. Combining the CDR3 with reference TRBV9 and TRBJ2-6 gives the whole variable domain DSGVTQTPKHLITATGQRVTLRCSPRSGDLSVYWYQQSLDQGLQFLIQYYNGEERAKGNILERFSAQQFPDLHSELNLSSLELGDSALYFCASSVMGAGANVLTFGAGSRLTVL.

This clone was counted a single time. The J gene is TRBJ1-1, the V gene TRBV27; D is perhaps TRBD1 (6 bases). This CDR3 region has 14 residues. Trimming pared 6 bases from V and 1 base from J, leaving 12 bases between. Germline assignment: CDR1 MNHEY and CDR2 SMNVEV (reference sequence). CDR3 nucleotides: TGTGCCAGCAGACGCGCAGGGGCGAACACTGAAGCTTTCTTT. Translated: CASRRAGANTEAFF.

V and J are TRBV29-1 and TRBJ2-7, with TRBD1 identical over 8 bases. Germline V gene data show CDR1 as SQVTM and CDR2 as ANQGSEA. With V trimmed by 3 bases and J by 6 bases, 7 bases remained unmatched. The CDR3 runs to 13 residues. The CDR3 spells CSVDGQGLGEQYF. The CDR3 DNA reads TGCAGCGTTGACGGACAGGGCCTGGGCGAGCAGTACTTC.

V and J are TRBV15 and TRBJ1-1, with 8 bases lining up with TRBD1. There are 14 residues in the CDR3. Germline-derived CDR1 and CDR2 are LNHNV and YYDKDF (reference sequence). V gave up 5 bases and J gave up 3 bases; unmatched junction bases: 5. CDR3 loop: CATSFGQGYTEAFF. Written as DNA, the CDR3 is TGTGCCACCAGCTTCGGACAGGGCTACACTGAAGCTTTCTTT.

Concerning this clone itself: The identical CDR3 is also encoded by other nucleotide sequences in the sample. The chain links TRBV20-1 to TRBJ2-1; the D gene is possibly TRBD2 (5 bases). Germline V CDR1 and CDR2: DFQATT, SNEGSKA (reference sequence). The germline V and J ends were trimmed by 3 bases and 6 bases, with 12 bases remaining between them. The length of the CDR3 is 13 residues. This chain's CDR3 is CSASGGPRNEQFF. The CDR3 nucleotides read TGCAGTGCTAGTGGCGGGCCCCGCAATGAGCAGTTCTTC.

V usage is TRBV19 and J usage is TRBJ1-2, with 8 bases lining up with TRBD1. The V gene end was trimmed by 11 bases and the J gene end by 4 bases; junction bases not matched to a gene: 9. The V gene's germline CDR1 is LNHDA and CDR2 SQIVND (reference sequence). This CDR3 region has 13 residues. CDR3 loop: CASHSTGGYGYTF. In DNA, the CDR3 is TGTGCCTCCCATTCTACAGGGGGCTATGGCTACACCTTC.

The CDR3 reads CASSQTGSGTDTQYF. The CDR3, as DNA: TGTGCCAGCAGCCAGACCGGGAGTGGCACAGATACGCAGTATTTT. V is TRBV7-9 and J is TRBJ2-3, with a weak D call TRBD2 (6 bases). The CDR3 spans 15 residues. Germline CDR1 reads SEHNR; CDR2 reads FQNEAQ (reference sequence). Deletions cut 5 bases from V and 1 base from J, with 13 bases between.

This clone was observed once. The J gene is TRBJ2-3, the V gene TRBV11-2; possible D gene TRBD1, 5 bases. In germline, CDR1 is SGHAT, CDR2 FQNNGV. CDR3 length equals 14 residues. With 4 bases removed from V and 2 bases from J, the gap between germline ends came to 10 bases. Here the CDR3 reads CASSSRGFTDTQYF. The CDR3 nucleotides are TGTGCCAGCAGCTCAAGGGGATTCACAGATACGCAGTATTTT.

CDR3 loop: CATYNGREEGETQYF. CDR3 in DNA: TGTGCCACGTACAATGGGCGGGAGGAAGGGGAGACCCAGTACTTC. The chain employs TRBV10-3 and TRBJ2-5; 8 nucleotides line up with TRBD2. The germline CDR1 and CDR2 sequences are ENHRY and SYGVKD. The CDR3 has 15 amino acids. The ends lost 10 bases at V and 5 bases at J; junction bases unmatched: 15.

The chain couples TRBV11-2 to TRBJ2-1; TRBD2 agrees at 7 bases. This CDR3 has 14 residues. From germline, CDR1 is SGHAT and CDR2 FQNNGV. V shed 4 bases, J shed 9 bases, and the junction held 9 bases outside the gene matches. Written as DNA, the CDR3 is TGTGCCAGCAGCTCCGATGGAGCGGGAACTGAGCAGTTCTTC. Encoded protein: CASSSDGAGTEQFF.

The J gene is TRBJ1-6, the V gene TRBV27, with 7 bases identical to TRBD1. The J segment lost 7 bases and the V segment lost 5 bases, leaving 14 bases of the junction unmatched. The CDR3 totals 17 residues. Germline loops: CDR1 MNHEY, CDR2 SMNVEV (reference sequence). CDR3 loop: CASSTLQGPLRNSPLHF. The CDR3 DNA follows: TGTGCCAGCAGTACGCTACAGGGGCCGCTTCGAAATTCACCCCTCCACTTT.